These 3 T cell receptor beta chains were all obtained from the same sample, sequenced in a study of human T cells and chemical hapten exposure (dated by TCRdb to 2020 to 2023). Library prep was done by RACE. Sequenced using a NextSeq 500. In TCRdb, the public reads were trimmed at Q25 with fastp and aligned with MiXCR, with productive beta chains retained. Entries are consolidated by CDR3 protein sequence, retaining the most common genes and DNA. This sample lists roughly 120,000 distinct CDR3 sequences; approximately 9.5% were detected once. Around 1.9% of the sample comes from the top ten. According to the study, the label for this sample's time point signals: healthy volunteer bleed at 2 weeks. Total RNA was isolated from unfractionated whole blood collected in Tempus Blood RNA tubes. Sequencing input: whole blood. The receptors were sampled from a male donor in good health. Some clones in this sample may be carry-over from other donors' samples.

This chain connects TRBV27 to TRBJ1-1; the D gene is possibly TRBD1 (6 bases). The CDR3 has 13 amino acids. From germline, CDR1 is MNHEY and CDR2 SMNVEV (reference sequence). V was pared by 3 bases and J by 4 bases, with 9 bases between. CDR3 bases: TGTGCCAGCAGTTTCTGGGGGGCCACTGAAGCTTTCTTT. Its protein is CASSFWGATEAFF.

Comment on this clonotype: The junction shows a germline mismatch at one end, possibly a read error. The CDR3 DNA sequence: TGCAGTGCAAGAGGACTAGAAAGCTCCTACAATGAGCAGTTCTTC. Translating it yields CSARGLESSYNEQFF. J is TRBJ2-1 and V is TRBV20-1; 7 positions match TRBD2. The CDR3 loop spans 15 amino acids. Germline CDR1 is DFQATT and CDR2 is SNEGSKA (reference sequence).

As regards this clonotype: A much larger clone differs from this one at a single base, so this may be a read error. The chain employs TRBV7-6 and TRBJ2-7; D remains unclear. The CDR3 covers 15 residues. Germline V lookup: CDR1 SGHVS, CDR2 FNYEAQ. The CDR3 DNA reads TGTGTCAGCAGCTTAGCCGAGCAACGAGTCTACGAGCAGTACTTC. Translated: CVSSLAEQRVYEQYF.